The T cell receptor beta chain under discussion was sequenced for a study of blood T cell repertoires in COVID-19. TCRdb's copy holds only in-frame clones and misses some; the assay was immunoSEQ multiplex PCR. Among some 300,000 clones listed, 65% to 90% were seen once. Enrollees, about 18 to 95 years old, lived in 24 US areas. This CDR3 comprises 15 residues. With 7 bases clipped from V and 4 bases from J, the junction kept 6 bases outside the gene matches. Germline CDR1 PRHDT, CDR2 FYEKMQ (reference sequence). This clonotype originated in a young man who had recovered from COVID-19. Input material: PBMCs or T cells enriched from blood (not recorded which). The V and J genes are TRBV13 and TRBJ2-1; 11 nucleotides line up with TRBD2. CDR3 amino acids: CASTPRLAGYNEQFF. The CDR3 nucleotides are TGTGCCAGCACCCCCAGACTAGCGGGATACAATGAGCAGTTCTTC.